The present T cell receptor beta chain was sequenced within a study of shared clonotypes between healthy human individuals (dated by TCRdb to the early 2020s). Some background on the complete study: The cohort comprised two women and a few men aged 18 to 49 years. For each donor, CD4 naive and CD4 memory were each given three plates, CD8 naive was given two plates, and CD8 memory was given one plate. Blood TCR repertoires of five healthy adults were deeply sequenced to estimate repertoire size and the extent of clonotype sharing between individuals. To increase sequencing depth and limit assay-specific biases, different laboratories used diverse techniques to prepare libraries and sequence TCR repertoires. Per donor, leukapheresis produced somewhere between about 0.94 and 9 billion PBMCs. The research as a whole found: When a handful of donors were compared, the shared fraction of clonotypes was around 4.6% for naive CD4, approximately 3.5% for naive CD8, 2.3% for memory CD4, and 0.3% to 0.5% for memory CD8. Only blood was sampled, and tissue TCR repertoires likely differ from those in blood. Rarefaction of sorted-subset datasets indicated incomplete sequencing despite the large sequencing depth. Naive subsets generally had larger estimated clonotype richness than memory subsets. Because the study included a small number of donors, the genetic and exposure-history diversity represented was limited. Based on pairwise subsampling, the degree of clonotype sharing among donors was expected to be affected by sequencing depth. Clonotypes shared by all four sorted-subset donors showed higher generation probabilities than non-shared clonotypes.

The donors were healthy, HIV-negative adults with no recently reported acute infections or vaccinations. All donors were Caucasian adults living in Nashville, Tennessee, USA. CD4+ T cells were enriched by magnetic negative selection, after which naive cells were positively selected on CD45RA and the negative fraction was taken as the memory subset. After blood collection by leukapheresis, PBMCs were isolated using Ficoll-Histopaque density gradient centrifugation and then cryopreserved in the vapor phase of liquid nitrogen. Analytical flow cytometry was used to check the purity and quantity of every magnetically sorted T cell population. Genomic DNA was isolated from each sorted fraction and quantified by UV absorbance on a Nanodrop 2000c. Points on this clone: The antigen this receptor binds is unknown. Base qualities are not at hand, and no much larger clone is one base apart.

Using the deep immunoSEQ assay, TCR CDR3 regions were amplified from genomic DNA by multiplex PCR. Extracted genomic DNA from each cell subset was distributed evenly across all wells of several immunoSEQ 96-well plates, and each plate was treated as a replicate. For sorted subsets, around 200 ng genomic DNA, equal to about 30,000 T cell genomes, was loaded into each replicate PCR. Purified libraries were measured with a Qubit 3.0 fluorometer, size-checked on a Bioanalyzer 2100, and measured again with the KAPA Library Quantification kit. Each immunoSEQ 96-well plate was sequenced on its own single-read 150-cycle Illumina NextSeq 550 flow cell. The study's processing was this. Because the immunoSEQ output held only junctional sequences and lacked quality scores, the filtering could not match the filtering applied to full-length reads. Sequences were annotated with PyIR, a Python wrapper for IgBLAST v1.9, using IMGT germline references to assign V/J genes and CDR3. Reads were filtered out if the reads had weak V/J assignments (E-value above 1e-6), no CDR3, stop codons, out-of-frame junctions, or ambiguous translated residues. A V3J clonotype was defined by an identical inferred V gene, J gene, and CDR3 amino acid sequence. Percentage overlap between repertoires was computed as shared unique clonotypes divided by the size of the smaller repertoire. Richness of each repertoire was evaluated using RTK rarefaction, the Chao1 estimator, and Recon v2.1 estimates of unobserved clonotypes. Generation probabilities were computed with OLGA for all TCRbeta clonotypes obtained by the gDNA method from a few donors. Here the immuneACCESS table is served through TCRdb, limited to in-frame sequences with V and J called. Missing clones are a known gap in these copies; in checked studies unresolved V genes cover under half, and the rest lacks a known reason. V, J and clone size reflect that table, while D and trimming were determined from the DNA. The sample table contains about 600,000 clones; only one count was recorded for 97% of them. The top ten constitute around 0.057% of the sample.

V loses 5 bases at its end and J loses 2 bases; junction bases beyond the gene matches: 12. The germline V gene sets CDR1 to SGHAT and CDR2 to FQNNGV. Including cysteine and phenylalanine, the CDR3 has 16 amino acids. Solely the CDR3 DNA is kept, with 48 bases framed from the first base. Recombination connected TRBV11-2 to TRBJ2-7, and TRBD2 aligns with 7 junction nucleotides. The sequencing input was naive CD4+ T cells sorted from blood. The meaning of the sample's cell subset or site label: CD45RA+ positively selected. The source is a young woman in good health. The CDR3: CASSPMGGPSTYEQYF. The nucleotide sequence is given as TGTGCCAGCAGCCCGATGGGAGGGCCGTCAACCTACGAGCAGTACTTC.